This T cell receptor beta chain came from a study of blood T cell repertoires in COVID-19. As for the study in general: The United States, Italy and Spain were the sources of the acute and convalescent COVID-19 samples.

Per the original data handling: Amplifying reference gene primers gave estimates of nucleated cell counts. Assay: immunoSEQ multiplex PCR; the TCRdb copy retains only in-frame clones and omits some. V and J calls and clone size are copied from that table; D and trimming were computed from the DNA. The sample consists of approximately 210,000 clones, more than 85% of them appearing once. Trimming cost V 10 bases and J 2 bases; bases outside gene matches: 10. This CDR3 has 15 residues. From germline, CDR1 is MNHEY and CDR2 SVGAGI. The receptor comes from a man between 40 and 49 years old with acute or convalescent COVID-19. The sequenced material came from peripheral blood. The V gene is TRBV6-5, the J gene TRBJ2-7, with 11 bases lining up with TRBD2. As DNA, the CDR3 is TGTGCCACCCGCCCGGGACTAGCGGATCCCTACGAGCAGTACTTC. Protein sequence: CATRPGLADPYEQYF.